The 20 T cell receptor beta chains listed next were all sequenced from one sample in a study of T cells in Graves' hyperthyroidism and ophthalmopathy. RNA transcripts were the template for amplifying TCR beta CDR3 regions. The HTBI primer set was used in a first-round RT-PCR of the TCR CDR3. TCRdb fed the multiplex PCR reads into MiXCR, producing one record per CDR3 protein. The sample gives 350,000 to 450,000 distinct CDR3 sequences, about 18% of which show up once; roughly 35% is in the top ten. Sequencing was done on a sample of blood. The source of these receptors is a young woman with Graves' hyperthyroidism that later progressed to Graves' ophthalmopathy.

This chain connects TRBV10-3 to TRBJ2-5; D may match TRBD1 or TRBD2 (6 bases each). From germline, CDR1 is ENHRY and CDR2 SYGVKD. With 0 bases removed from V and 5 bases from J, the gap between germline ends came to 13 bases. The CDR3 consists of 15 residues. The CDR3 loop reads CAISESGGVSETQYF. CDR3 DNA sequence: TGTGCCATCAGTGAGTCGGGGGGCGTCAGCGAGACCCAGTACTTC.

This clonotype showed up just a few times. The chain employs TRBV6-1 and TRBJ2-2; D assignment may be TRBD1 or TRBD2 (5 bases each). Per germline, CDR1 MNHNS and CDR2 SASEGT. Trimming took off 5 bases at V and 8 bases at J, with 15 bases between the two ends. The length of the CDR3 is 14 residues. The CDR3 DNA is TGTGCCAGCAGTTCCGGGGACCATTGGGGGGAGCTGTTTTTT. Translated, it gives CASSSGDHWGELFF.

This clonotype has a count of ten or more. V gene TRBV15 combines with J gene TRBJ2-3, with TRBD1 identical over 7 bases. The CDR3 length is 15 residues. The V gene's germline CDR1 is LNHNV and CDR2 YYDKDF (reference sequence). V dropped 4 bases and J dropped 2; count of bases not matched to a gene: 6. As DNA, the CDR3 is TGTGCCACCAGCATGGGACAGTACAACACAGATACGCAGTATTTT. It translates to CATSMGQYNTDTQYF.

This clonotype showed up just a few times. The CDR3 DNA is TGTGCCAGCAGTTATGAGGGTCATACGCAGTATTTT. Translated, it gives CASSYEGHTQYF. The chain has TRBV6-5 and TRBJ2-3; possible D gene TRBD2, 5 bases. The V end lost 3 bases, the J end lost 7 bases, and 8 bases lay between the germline ends. Germline CDR1 is MNHEY and CDR2 is SVGAGI. The length of the CDR3 is 12 residues.

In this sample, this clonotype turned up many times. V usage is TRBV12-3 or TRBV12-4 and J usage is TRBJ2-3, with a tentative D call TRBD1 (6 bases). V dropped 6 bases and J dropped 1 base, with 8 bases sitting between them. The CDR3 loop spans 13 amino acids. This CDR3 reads CASRAGGTDTQYF. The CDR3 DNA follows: TGTGCCAGCAGGGCAGGGGGCACAGATACGCAGTATTTT.

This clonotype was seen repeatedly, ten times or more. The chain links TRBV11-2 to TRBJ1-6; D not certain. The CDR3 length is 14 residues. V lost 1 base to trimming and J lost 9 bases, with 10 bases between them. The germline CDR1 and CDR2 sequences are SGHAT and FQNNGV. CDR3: CASSLGGSGSPLHF. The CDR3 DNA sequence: TGTGCCAGCAGCTTAGGCGGCTCGGGTTCACCCCTCCACTTT.

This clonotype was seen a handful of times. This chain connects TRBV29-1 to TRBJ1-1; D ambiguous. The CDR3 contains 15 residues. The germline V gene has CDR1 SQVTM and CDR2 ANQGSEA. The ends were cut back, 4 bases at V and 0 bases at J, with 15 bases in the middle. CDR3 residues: CSVGAKGGLNTEAFF. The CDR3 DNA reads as TGCAGCGTTGGTGCGAAAGGTGGGTTGAACACTGAAGCTTTCTTT. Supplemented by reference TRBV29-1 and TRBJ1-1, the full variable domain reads SAVISQKPSRDICQRGTSLTIQCQVDSQVTMMFWYRQQPGQSLTLIATANQGSEATYESGFVIDKFPISRPNLTFSTLTVSNMSPEDSSIYLCSVGAKGGLNTEAFFGQGTRLTVV.

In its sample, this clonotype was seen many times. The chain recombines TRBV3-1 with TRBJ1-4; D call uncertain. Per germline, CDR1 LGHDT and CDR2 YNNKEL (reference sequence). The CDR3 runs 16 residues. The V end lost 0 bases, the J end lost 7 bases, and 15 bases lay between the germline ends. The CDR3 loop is CASSQEVWQDREKLFF. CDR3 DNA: TGTGCCAGCAGCCAAGAAGTCTGGCAGGACCGTGAAAAACTGTTTTTT.

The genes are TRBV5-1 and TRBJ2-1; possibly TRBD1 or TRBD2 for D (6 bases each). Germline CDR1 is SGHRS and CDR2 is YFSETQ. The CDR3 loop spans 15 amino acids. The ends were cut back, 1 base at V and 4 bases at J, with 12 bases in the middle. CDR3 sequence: CASSLRGAAYNEQFF. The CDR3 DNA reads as TGCGCCAGCAGCTTGAGGGGGGCCGCTTACAATGAGCAGTTCTTC.

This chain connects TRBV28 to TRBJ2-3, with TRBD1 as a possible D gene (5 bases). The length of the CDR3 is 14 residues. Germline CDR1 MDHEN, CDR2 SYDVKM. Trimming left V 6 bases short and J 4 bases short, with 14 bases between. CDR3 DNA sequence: TGTGCCAGCAGCTTGACAGAGGAAGCAGATACGCAGTATTTT. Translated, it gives CASSLTEEADTQYF.

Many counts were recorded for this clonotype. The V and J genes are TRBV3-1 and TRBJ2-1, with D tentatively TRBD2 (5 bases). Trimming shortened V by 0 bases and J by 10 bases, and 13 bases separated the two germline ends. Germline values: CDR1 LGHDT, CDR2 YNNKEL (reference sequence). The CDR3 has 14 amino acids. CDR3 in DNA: TGTGCCAGCAGCCAAGAAGGAAACTCGGGAGAGCAGTTCTTC. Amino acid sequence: CASSQEGNSGEQFF.

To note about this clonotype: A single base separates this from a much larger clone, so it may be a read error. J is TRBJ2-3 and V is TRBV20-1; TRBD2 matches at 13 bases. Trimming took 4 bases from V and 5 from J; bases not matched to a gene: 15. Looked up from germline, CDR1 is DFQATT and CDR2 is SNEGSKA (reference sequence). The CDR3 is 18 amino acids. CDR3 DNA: TGCAGTGCTAAAGGGACTAGCGGGGAGAGATTACCCATAGATACGCAGTATTTT. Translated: CSAKGTSGERLPIDTQYF.

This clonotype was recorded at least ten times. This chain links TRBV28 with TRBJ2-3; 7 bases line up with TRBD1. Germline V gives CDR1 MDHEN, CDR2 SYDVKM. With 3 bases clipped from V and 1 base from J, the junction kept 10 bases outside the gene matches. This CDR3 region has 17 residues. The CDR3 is CASSLLGTVRGTDTQYF. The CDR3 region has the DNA TGTGCCAGCAGTTTGCTCGGGACAGTTCGAGGCACAGATACGCAGTATTTT.

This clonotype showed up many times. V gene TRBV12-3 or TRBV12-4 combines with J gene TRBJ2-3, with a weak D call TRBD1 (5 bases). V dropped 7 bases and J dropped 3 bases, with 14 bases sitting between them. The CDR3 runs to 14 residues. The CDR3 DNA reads TGTGCCAGCACCCCAGGGTGGAGTACAGATACGCAGTATTTT. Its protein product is CASTPGWSTDTQYF.

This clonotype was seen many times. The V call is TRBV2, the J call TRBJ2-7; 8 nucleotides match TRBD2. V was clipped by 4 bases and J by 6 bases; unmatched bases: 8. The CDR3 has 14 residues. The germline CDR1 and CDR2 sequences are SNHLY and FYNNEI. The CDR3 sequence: CASSAGLVTREQYF. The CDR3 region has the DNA TGTGCCAGCAGTGCGGGACTAGTAACTCGCGAGCAGTACTTC.

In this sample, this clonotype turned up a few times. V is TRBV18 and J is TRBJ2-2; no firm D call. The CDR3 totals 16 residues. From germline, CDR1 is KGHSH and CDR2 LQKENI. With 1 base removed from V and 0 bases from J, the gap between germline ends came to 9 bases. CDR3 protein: CASSPRLAANTGELFF. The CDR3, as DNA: TGTGCCAGCTCACCACGTCTCGCTGCGAACACCGGGGAGCTGTTTTTT.

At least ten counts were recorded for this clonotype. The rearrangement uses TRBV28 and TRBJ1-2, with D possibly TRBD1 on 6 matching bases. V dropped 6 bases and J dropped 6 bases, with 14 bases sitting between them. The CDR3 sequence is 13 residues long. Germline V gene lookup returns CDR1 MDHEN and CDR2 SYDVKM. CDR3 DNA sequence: TGTGCCAGCAGCCCAGTGGGGGCTCATGGCTACACCTTC. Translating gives CASSPVGAHGYTF.

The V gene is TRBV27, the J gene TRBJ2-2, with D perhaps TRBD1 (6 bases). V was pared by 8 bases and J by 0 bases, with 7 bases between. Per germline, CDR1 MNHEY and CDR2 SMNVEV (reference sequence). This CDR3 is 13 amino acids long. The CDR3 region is CASGQTNTGELFF. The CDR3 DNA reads TGTGCCAGCGGACAGACGAACACCGGGGAGCTGTTTTTT.

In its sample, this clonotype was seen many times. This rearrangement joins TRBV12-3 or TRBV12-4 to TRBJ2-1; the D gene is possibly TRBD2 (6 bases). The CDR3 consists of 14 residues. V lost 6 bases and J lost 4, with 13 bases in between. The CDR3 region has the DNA TGTGCCAGCAGCATCGTTCGGGGGTACAATGAGCAGTTCTTC. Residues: CASSIVRGYNEQFF.

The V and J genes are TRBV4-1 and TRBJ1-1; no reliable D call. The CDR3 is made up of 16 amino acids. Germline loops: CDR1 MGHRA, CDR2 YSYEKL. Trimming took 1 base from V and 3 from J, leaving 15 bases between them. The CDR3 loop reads CASSQVFSAGDTEAFF. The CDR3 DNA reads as TGCGCCAGCAGCCAAGTTTTTTCTGCCGGGGACACTGAAGCTTTCTTT.